This paragraph covers one TCR beta chain sequence. What it recognizes is unknown. The CDR3 sequence is 15 residues long. This specimen comes from a study of monozygotic twins with inflammatory bowel disease. Study findings and constraints: Extra variability in the repertoires of patients may have come from differing immunosuppressive treatments.

Via template switching, UMIs carrying a 6-nucleotide sample barcode were introduced. No DNA is given; TCRdb re-called the 5' RACE reads and lists each CDR3 protein once. This table holds approximately 400,000 distinct CDR3 sequences. Blood (less than 2.6 ml) was collected from every donor individually. With no T cell sorting beforehand, total RNA was isolated from whole blood. The sequence derives from a human donor with ulcerative colitis or Crohn's disease, or a healthy co-twin of an affected twin (not recorded which). Sequenced material: blood. The V and J genes are TRBV12-3 or TRBV12-4 and TRBJ2-6. The CDR3 sequence: CASSIGSSGANVLTF.